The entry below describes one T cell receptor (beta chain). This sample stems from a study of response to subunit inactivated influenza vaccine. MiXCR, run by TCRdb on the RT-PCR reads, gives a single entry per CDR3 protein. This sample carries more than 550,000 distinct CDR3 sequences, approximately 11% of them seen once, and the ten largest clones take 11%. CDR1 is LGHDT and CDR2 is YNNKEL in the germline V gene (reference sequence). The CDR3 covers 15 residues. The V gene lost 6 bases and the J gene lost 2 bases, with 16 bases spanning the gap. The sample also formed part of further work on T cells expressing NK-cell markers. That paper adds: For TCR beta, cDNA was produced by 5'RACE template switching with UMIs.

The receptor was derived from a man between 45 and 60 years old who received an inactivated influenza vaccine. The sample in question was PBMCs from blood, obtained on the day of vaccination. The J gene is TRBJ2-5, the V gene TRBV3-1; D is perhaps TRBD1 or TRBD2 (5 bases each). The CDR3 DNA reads TGTGCCAGCAGGCTTAGTCTAGGGGAGCAAGAGACCCAGTACTTC. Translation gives CASRLSLGEQETQYF.